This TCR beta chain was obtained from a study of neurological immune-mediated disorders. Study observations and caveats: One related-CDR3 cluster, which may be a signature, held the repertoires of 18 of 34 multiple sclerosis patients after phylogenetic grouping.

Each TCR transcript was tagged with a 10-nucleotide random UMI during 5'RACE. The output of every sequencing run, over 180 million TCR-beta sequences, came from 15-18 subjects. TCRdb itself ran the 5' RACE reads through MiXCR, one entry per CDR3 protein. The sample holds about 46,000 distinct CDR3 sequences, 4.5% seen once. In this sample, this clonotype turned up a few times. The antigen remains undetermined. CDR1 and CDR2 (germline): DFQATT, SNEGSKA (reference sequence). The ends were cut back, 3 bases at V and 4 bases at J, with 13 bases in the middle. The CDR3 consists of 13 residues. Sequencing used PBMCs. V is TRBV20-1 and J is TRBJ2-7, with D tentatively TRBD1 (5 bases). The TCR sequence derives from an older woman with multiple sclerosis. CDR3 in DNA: TGCAGTGCTAGTCCGGCAGGGCCATACGAGCAGTACTTC. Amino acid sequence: CSASPAGPYEQYF.